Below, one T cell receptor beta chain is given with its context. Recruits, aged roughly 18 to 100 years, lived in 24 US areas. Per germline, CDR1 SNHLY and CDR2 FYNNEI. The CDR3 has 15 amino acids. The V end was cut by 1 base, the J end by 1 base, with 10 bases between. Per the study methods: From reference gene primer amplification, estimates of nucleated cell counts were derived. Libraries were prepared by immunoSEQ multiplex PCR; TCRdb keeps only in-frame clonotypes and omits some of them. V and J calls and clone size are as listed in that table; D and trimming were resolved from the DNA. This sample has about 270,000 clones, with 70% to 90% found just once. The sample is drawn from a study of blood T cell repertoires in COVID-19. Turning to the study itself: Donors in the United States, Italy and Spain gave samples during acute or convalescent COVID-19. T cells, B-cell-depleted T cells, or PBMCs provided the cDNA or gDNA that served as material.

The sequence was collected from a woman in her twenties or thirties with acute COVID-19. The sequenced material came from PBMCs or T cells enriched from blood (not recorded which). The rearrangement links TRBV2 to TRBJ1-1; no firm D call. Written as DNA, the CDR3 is TGTGCCAGCAGTGAAGAGAACAGTGAGAACACTGAAGCTTTCTTT. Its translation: CASSEENSENTEAFF.